This T cell receptor beta chain was observed in a study of T cells in Graves' hyperthyroidism and ophthalmopathy (dated by TCRdb to between 2019 and 2020). As for the study more broadly: TCR V-J signatures able to tell the groups apart were searched for in a discovery cohort of some 100 patients, of whom under 45 had Graves' ophthalmopathy and about 60 had stable Graves' hyperthyroidism. After sampling, hyperthyroidism patients received methimazole starting at 30 mg daily, and ophthalmopathy patients received high-dose intravenous methylprednisolone. An independent validation cohort of fewer than 20 hyperthyroidism patients and about 15 patients who later progressed to ophthalmopathy tested prospective prediction of ophthalmopathy. The 100 discovery patients were randomly divided into training and test sets at a 7:3 ratio. The paper reports TCR Vbeta CDR3 sequencing of over 130 peripheral blood samples: some 41 ophthalmopathy, under 85 hyperthyroidism and around 17 progressor patients. In addition, the study compared T-cell repertoires in thyroid tissue and in blood from six Graves' hyperthyroidism patients. Points the paper makes about the study in general: A 13 V-J signature model separated ophthalmopathy from stable hyperthyroidism, with approximately 87% sensitivity and roughly 82% specificity in cross-validation and 80%/75% in testing. In validation, progression to ophthalmopathy was predicted by the model with approximately 67% sensitivity and approximately 78% specificity, a median of 6.5 months before onset. Most expanded thyroid clonotypes (frequency above 0.001) were also found in blood, which suggests that blood repertoires may mirror thyroid immune responses. No statistical method was used to set the sample size in advance, and investigators knew the group allocation.

TCR beta CDR3 regions were amplified from RNA transcripts. The TCR CDR3 was subjected to a first round of RT-PCR using the HTBI primer set and the Qiagen OneStep RT-PCR kit. The libraries were constructed in a second round of multiplex PCR and then size-selected and purified. Sequencing of the libraries was done on an Illumina HiSeq2000 using paired-end 100 bp reads. Regarding the original processing steps: Raw data were processed with SOAPnuke, discarding reads with adapters, uncalled bases, mean Phred below 15, or no exact constant-primer or identifier match. High-quality paired reads were merged with COPE v1.2.5, and unique nucleotide sequences were defined as clonotypes. MiTCR v1.1 was used to align the clonotypes against IMGT TRBV, TRBD and TRBJ reference segments. Only V-J combinations with frequency above 0.0001, covering about 99% of repertoires, were analysed. The TCS score was defined as the ratio of F50 (clonal expansion) to E x V (chaos), calculated using BLOSUM62-based TCRdist between CDR3 peptides within each V-J. Welch's t-statistics and random forest reduced fewer than 550 V-J features to roughly 13, which were used in a naive Bayes classifier (R e1071). Thyroid-blood repertoire similarity was quantified with the Morisita-Horn index. TCRdb cleaned the public reads at Q25 with fastp, built clones with MiXCR and kept in-frame beta chains. Rows matching on CDR3 protein sequence are summarized as one entry with the most common DNA and genes. The V and J calls here are based on TCRdb, not the publication. A total of about 580,000 distinct CDR3 sequences appear in this sample, around 45% of them only once. About 7.8% of the sample belongs to the ten largest clones.

In its sample, this clonotype was seen many times. The antigen this receptor binds is unknown. Base qualities are not at hand, and no much larger clone is one base apart. Relative to germline, V is 4 bases shorter and J is 6 bases shorter, with 19 bases between their ends. As encoded in the germline V gene, CDR1 is SGHRS while CDR2 is YFSETQ. The CDR3 contains 15 residues, cysteine and phenylalanine counted. Only the CDR3 portion is preserved as DNA: 45 bases, with reading frame beginning at the first base. Stable Graves' hyperthyroidism was defined as no progression to ophthalmopathy during 18 months of follow-up. Hyperthyroidism patients were aged 18 to 65 years and newly diagnosed, with disease duration of less than 2 months. The study excluded patients with uncontrolled infections, other autoimmune diseases, pregnancy or lactation. Diagnoses relied on clinical symptoms, serum thyroxine and TRAb, thyroid ultrasound and orbital computed tomography. Trizol reagent was used to extract total RNA, and RNA quality was then checked on an Agilent 2100 Bioanalyzer.

The sequence was collected from a woman under 30 with Graves' hyperthyroidism. Sequencing was done on a sample of peripheral blood or thyroid tissue (not recorded which). The rearrangement combines TRBV5-1 with TRBJ2-5, with the D gene tentatively TRBD1 or TRBD2, based on 5 matching bases in each. The CDR3 reads CASSPTGTPQQTQYF. The nucleotide sequence reads TGCGCCAGCAGCCCGACCGGGACCCCTCAACAGACCCAGTACTTC.